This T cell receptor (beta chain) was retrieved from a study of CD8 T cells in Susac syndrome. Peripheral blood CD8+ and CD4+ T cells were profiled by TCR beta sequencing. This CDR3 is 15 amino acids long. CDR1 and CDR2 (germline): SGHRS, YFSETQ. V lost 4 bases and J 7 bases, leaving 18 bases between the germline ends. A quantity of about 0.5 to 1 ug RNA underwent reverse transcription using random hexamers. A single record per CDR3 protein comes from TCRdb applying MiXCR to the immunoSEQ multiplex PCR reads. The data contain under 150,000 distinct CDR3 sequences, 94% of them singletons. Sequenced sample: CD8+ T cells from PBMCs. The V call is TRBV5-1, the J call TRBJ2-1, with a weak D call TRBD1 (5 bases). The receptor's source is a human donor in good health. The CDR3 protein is CASSEGQATRNEQFF. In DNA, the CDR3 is TGCGCCAGCAGCGAAGGACAAGCCACACGGAATGAGCAGTTCTTC.